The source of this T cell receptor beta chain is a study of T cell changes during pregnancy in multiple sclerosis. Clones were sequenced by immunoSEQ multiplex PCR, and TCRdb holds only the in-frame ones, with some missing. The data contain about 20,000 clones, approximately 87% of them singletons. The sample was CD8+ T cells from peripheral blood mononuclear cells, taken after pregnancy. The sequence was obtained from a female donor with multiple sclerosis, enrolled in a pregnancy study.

The CDR3 DNA follows: TGTGCCAGCAGCTTATTAACGGGAGACCTGAATGAGCAGTTCTTC. This codes for CASSLLTGDLNEQFF. This chain links TRBV7-9 with TRBJ2-1, with a weak D call TRBD2 (6 bases). Per germline, CDR1 SEHNR and CDR2 FQNEAQ (reference sequence). The CDR3 spans 15 residues. V lost 2 bases and J 7 bases, leaving 15 bases between the germline ends.